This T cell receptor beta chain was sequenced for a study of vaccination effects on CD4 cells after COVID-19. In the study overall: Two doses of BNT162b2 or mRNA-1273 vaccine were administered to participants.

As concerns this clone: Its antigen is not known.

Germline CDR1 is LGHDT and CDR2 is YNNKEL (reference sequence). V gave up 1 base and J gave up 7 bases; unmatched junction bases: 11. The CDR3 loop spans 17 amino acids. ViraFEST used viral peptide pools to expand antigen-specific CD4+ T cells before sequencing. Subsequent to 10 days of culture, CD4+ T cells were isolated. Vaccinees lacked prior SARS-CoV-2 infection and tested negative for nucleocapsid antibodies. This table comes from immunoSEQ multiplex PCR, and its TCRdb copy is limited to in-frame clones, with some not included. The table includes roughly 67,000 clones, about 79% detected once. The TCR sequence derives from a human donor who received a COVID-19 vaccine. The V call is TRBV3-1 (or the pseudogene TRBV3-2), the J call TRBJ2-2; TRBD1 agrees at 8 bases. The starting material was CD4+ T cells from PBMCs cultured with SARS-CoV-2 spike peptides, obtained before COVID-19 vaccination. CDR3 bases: TGTGCCAGCAGCCAAGTTTTTCACAGGGGGTTTCACGGGGAGCTGTTTTTT. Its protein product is CASSQVFHRGFHGELFF.